These 20 T cell receptor beta chains were all obtained from the same sample, sequenced in a study of patients with pleural tuberculosis. TCRdb itself ran the reads through MiXCR, one entry per CDR3 protein. This table has 29,000 or so distinct CDR3 sequences, under 20% appearing once. Input material: peripheral blood. These receptors were collected from a human donor with pleural tuberculosis.

This clonotype was seen many times. V is TRBV12-3 or TRBV12-4 and J is TRBJ1-1; D is perhaps TRBD1 (5 bases). V lost 7 bases and J lost 1, with 13 bases in between. The CDR3 covers 14 residues. The chain's CDR3 is CASTGDAANTEAFF. The CDR3 DNA sequence: TGTGCCAGCACCGGGGACGCAGCGAACACTGAAGCTTTCTTT.

The rearrangement uses TRBV13 and TRBJ2-1, with D tentatively TRBD2 (5 bases). Between the trimmed V and J ends, which lost 6 bases and 8 bases, there was a span of 17 bases. Germline CDR1 is PRHDT and CDR2 is FYEKMQ (reference sequence). This CDR3 is built from 14 residues. CDR3 residues: CASSPPAGWDEQFF. The CDR3 region has the DNA TGTGCCAGCAGTCCCCCCGCGGGCTGGGATGAGCAGTTCTTC.

About this clonotype: Just one base apart from a much larger clone, this may be a read error. Lacking the conserved final phenylalanine or tryptophan, this CDR3 likely reflects a read error. CDR3 loop: CASSPTAGQCNEQFL. Here the CDR3 DNA reads TGTGCCAGCAGCCCAACGGCAGGCCAATGCAATGAGCAGTTCCTC. This chain links TRBV6-1 with TRBJ2-1; D is undetermined. The CDR3 consists of 15 residues. In germline, CDR1 is MNHNS, CDR2 SASEGT. The ends were cut back, 6 bases at V and 6 bases at J, with 18 bases in the middle.

The CDR3 sequence: CASSRAGTSGNEQFF. The DNA of the CDR3 is TGTGCCAGCAGCCGGGCCGGGACTAGCGGCAATGAGCAGTTCTTC. This chain uses TRBV11-3 with TRBJ2-1, with TRBD2 identical over 11 bases. V shed 5 bases and J 6 bases; nucleotides not matched to a gene: 6. Germline-derived CDR1 and CDR2 are SGHNT and YENEEA. The CDR3 is 15 amino acids.

This clonotype was seen at least ten times. The chain combines TRBV19 with TRBJ1-5, with D maybe TRBD1 (6 bases). The CDR3 contains 15 residues. Germline V gene data show CDR1 as LNHDA and CDR2 as SQIVND (reference sequence). V was trimmed by 3 bases and J by 0 bases, leaving 9 bases between them. The CDR3 here is CASSITGSSNQPQHF. As DNA, the CDR3 is TGTGCCAGTAGTATTACAGGGAGTAGCAATCAGCCCCAGCATTTT.

This clonotype was counted many times. The chain employs TRBV11-2 and TRBJ2-7; possibly TRBD1 or TRBD2 for D (5 bases each). Per the germline V gene, CDR1 is SGHAT and CDR2 is FQNNGV. Trimming stripped 3 bases from V and 3 bases from J, with 15 bases between. The CDR3 is made up of 15 amino acids. The CDR3 DNA sequence: TGTGCCAGCAGCTTTGCTCCCGGGGCTAACTACGAGCAGTACTTC. Amino acids: CASSFAPGANYEQYF. Complete variable domain (other parts from reference TRBV11-2 and TRBJ2-7): EAGVAQSPRYKIIEKRQSVAFWCNPISGHATLYWYQQILGQGPKLLIQFQNNGVVDDSQLPKDRFSAERLKGVDSTLKIQPAKLEDSAVYLCASSFAPGANYEQYFGPGTRLTVT.

This clonotype appeared many times. This chain links TRBV6-2 or TRBV6-3 with TRBJ2-4, with D unclear. The germline gives CDR1 MNHEY, CDR2 SVGEGT. Trimming stripped 2 bases from V and 12 bases from J, with 17 bases between. The CDR3 sequence is 14 residues long. Here the CDR3 DNA reads TGTGCCAGCAGTTACCAAGGTGTGGTTACGGATCAGTACTTC. Translated: CASSYQGVVTDQYF.

This clonotype is judged medium-sized. The chain uses TRBV6-1 and TRBJ1-3, with TRBD1 matching over 7 bases. With 6 bases clipped from V and 0 bases from J, the junction kept 5 bases outside the gene matches. Germline V gene data show CDR1 as MNHNS and CDR2 as SASEGT. The CDR3 loop spans 15 amino acids. The CDR3 region is CASSRGQLSGNTIYF. The CDR3, as DNA: TGTGCCAGCAGCCGGGGACAGCTCTCTGGAAACACCATATATTTT.

This clonotype has ten or more counts. The gene calls are TRBV5-6 and TRBJ1-4, with a possible D match to TRBD1 (5 bases). V was cut by 0 bases and J by 6 bases, with 9 bases left in between. The germline CDR1 and CDR2 sequences are SGHDT and YYEEEE. The length of the CDR3 is 14 residues. The CDR3 region has the DNA TGTGCCAGCAGCTTGGGACAGAGGGATGAAAAACTGTTTTTT. Residues: CASSLGQRDEKLFF.

This clonotype showed up many times. The chain recombines TRBV7-2 with TRBJ2-1; D unclear. V was shortened by 0 bases and J by 5 bases, with 11 bases between the two germline ends. The CDR3 is 15 residues long. Germline V lookup: CDR1 SGHTA, CDR2 FQGNSA. CDR3 DNA sequence: TGTGCCAGCAGCTTAGCTTTTACAGCTAACAATGAGCAGTTCTTC. It codes for CASSLAFTANNEQFF.

The V call is TRBV7-2, the J call TRBJ2-2, with 8 bases identical to TRBD2. Germline loops: CDR1 SGHTA, CDR2 FQGNSA. The CDR3 loop spans 15 amino acids. Trimming at V came to 5 bases and at J to 7 bases, leaving 9 bases not matched to a gene. The CDR3: CASSALAGGFGELFF. The CDR3 bases are TGTGCCAGCAGCGCTCTCGCGGGAGGTTTCGGGGAGCTGTTTTTT. The full variable domain, in which reference TRBV7-2 and TRBJ2-2 provide the parts outside the CDR3, is GAGVSQSPSNKVTEKGKDVELRCDPISGHTALYWYRQSLGQGLEFLIYFQGNSAPDKSGLPSDRFSAERTGGSVSTLTIQRTQQEDSAVYLCASSALAGGFGELFFGEGSRLTVL.

This clonotype was seen repeatedly, ten times or more. The chain combines TRBV2 with TRBJ2-1, with 7 bases lining up with TRBD1. The germline gives CDR1 SNHLY, CDR2 FYNNEI. The CDR3 is 13 residues long. Trimming removed 6 bases from V and 9 bases from J; junction bases left unmatched: 8. CDR3 nucleotide sequence: TGTGCCAGCAGACAGGGGAGTTCGGCTGAGCAGTTCTTC. Its translation is CASRQGSSAEQFF.

This clonotype was found many times. V is TRBV28 and J is TRBJ1-1, with D unclear. The V end was cut by 2 bases, the J end by 1 base, with 11 bases between. The germline V gene encodes CDR1 MDHEN and CDR2 SYDVKM. The CDR3 runs to 15 residues. In DNA form, the CDR3 reads TGTGCCAGCAGTTTACGAGGCGGGGAGAACACTGAAGCTTTCTTT. Its translation is CASSLRGGENTEAFF.

By share, this clonotype counts as medium-sized (0.01 to 0.1%). The chain is built from TRBV25-1 and TRBJ2-3; no definite D call. The ends were cut back, 1 base at V and 9 bases at J, with 11 bases in the middle. From germline, CDR1 is MGHDK and CDR2 SYGVNS. This CDR3 is 13 amino acids long. CDR3: CASSEWSRLTQYF. Written as DNA, the CDR3 is TGTGCCAGCAGTGAATGGAGCCGATTAACGCAGTATTTT.

This clonotype showed up many times. The J gene is TRBJ1-2, the V gene TRBV2; D unresolved. This CDR3 comprises 14 residues. Germline values: CDR1 SNHLY, CDR2 FYNNEI. Trimming took 3 bases from V and 0 from J, leaving 8 bases between them. The CDR3 loop is CASSDRLTNYGYTF. Written as DNA, the CDR3 is TGTGCCAGCAGTGACAGACTTACTAACTATGGCTACACCTTC.

This clonotype was picked up many times. The chain recombines TRBV7-2 with TRBJ2-1, with D unclear. This CDR3 is 15 amino acids long. Germline lookup yields CDR1 SGHTA and CDR2 FQGNSA. Trimming pared 5 bases from V and 7 bases from J, leaving 18 bases between. CDR3 in amino acids: CASSLAGPAGNEQFF. The CDR3 DNA sequence: TGTGCCAGCAGCCTCGCTGGGCCGGCAGGAAATGAGCAGTTCTTC.

Ten or more counts support this clonotype. The rearrangement links TRBV19 to TRBJ1-1; D is unclear. This CDR3 spans 12 amino acids. The germline V gene encodes CDR1 LNHDA and CDR2 SQIVND (reference sequence). Trimming stripped 5 bases from V and 12 bases from J, with 16 bases between. The DNA for the CDR3 is TGTGCCAGTAGTTTTTCGGGCGCATCGCCTTTCTTT. It translates to CASSFSGASPFF.

This clonotype was observed many times. V and J are TRBV20-1 and TRBJ2-1, with 7 positions matching TRBD2. The CDR3 runs to 12 residues. CDR1 DFQATT and CDR2 SNEGSKA come from the germline V gene (reference sequence). J gave up 6 bases and V 1 base, and 0 bases lay outside the gene matches. The CDR3 coding sequence is TGCAGTGCTAGAGGACTAGCCAATGAGCAGTTCTTC. This codes for CSARGLANEQFF.

As for this clonotype: This may be a read error: a much more frequent sequence differs by one nucleotide. The gene calls are TRBV5-1 and TRBJ2-3; no definite D call. CDR3 length: 14 amino acids. Trimming left V 4 bases short and J 0 bases short, with 9 bases between. Germline values: CDR1 SGHRS, CDR2 YFSETQ. The CDR3 protein is CASSLLQSTDTQYF. The CDR3 DNA sequence: TGCGCCAGCAGCCTTCTCCAGAGCACAGATACGCAGTATTTT.

This clonotype came up a few times. Since a much larger clone is just one base distant, this may be a read error. The CDR3 spells CAPHAGIPSGANVLTF. As DNA, the CDR3 is TGTGCCCCACACGCCGGGATTCCGTCCGGGGCCAACGTCCTGACTTTC. This sequence joins TRBV10-3 and TRBJ2-6, with D possibly being TRBD2 (5 bases). CDR1 ENHRY and CDR2 SYGVKD come from the germline V gene. The CDR3 length is 16 residues. The ends were cut back, 11 bases at V and 4 bases at J, with 21 bases in the middle.